Sequencing of this T cell receptor (beta chain) was carried out in a study of blood T cells in healthy people across ages. A second roughly 7 to 11 cycle PCR used barcoded and J-beta primers. Each cDNA molecule carried a tag from a template-switch adaptor that contained 12 random nucleotides. From each sample, at least 2.5 million paired-end reads containing CDR3 were obtained. TCRdb called the 5' RACE reads again in MiXCR, with one record for every CDR3 protein. This table holds roughly 1,500,000 distinct CDR3 sequences, approximately 38% found once. Each sample used at least 7 million PBMCs. Comment on this clonotype: What it binds is not known.

The study's findings and limits: Conclusively comparing naive with antigen-experienced cells was impossible with unsorted PBMCs.

This CDR3 contains 17 residues. CDR1 and CDR2 from the germline V gene are MGHRA and YSYEKL. V lost 2 bases to trimming and J lost 0 bases, with 15 bases between them. This sequence joins TRBV4-1 and TRBJ2-3, with D maybe TRBD2 (6 bases). Material for sequencing was blood. The receptor was derived from a woman under 30 in good health. CDR3 amino acids: CASSQFFGGVSTDTQYF. The CDR3 DNA reads as TGCGCCAGCAGCCAATTTTTCGGCGGGGTCAGCACAGATACGCAGTATTTT.